These 21 T cell receptor beta chains were sequenced from one sample in a study of naive and memory T cell subsets (dated by TCRdb to about 2017). For whole blood analysis, 2.5 ml of peripheral blood was collected from healthy adult volunteers into Tempus tubes, and RNA was extracted following the manufacturer's instructions. Library preparation used 5' RACE. Sequencing was performed on an Illumina MiSeq. For the blood and skin samples, reverse transcription of TCR RNA was done with SuperScript IV along with alpha and beta constant region primers. In TCRdb, the public reads were trimmed at Q25 with fastp and aligned with MiXCR, with productive beta chains retained. For every CDR3 protein sequence, its rows merge into one entry that carries the most common genes and DNA. Present in this sample are approximately 27,000 distinct CDR3 sequences, roughly 25% of which were seen just once. Together, the top ten hold around 1.9% of the sample.

Receptor source: a female donor in good health.

This clonotype is medium-sized within its sample. This chain connects TRBV13 to TRBJ2-7; a weak D match, TRBD1 (5 bases). CDR3 length: 15 amino acids. V lost 0 bases to trimming and J lost 3 bases, with 12 bases between them. CDR1 is PRHDT and CDR2 is FYEKMQ in the germline V gene (reference sequence). DNA for the CDR3: TGTGCCAGCAGCTTAGGCGGGCAGGGAATCTACGAGCAGTACTTC. This encodes CASSLGGQGIYEQYF. Full variable domain (rest looked up from reference TRBV13 and TRBJ2-7): AAGVIQSPRHLIKEKRETATLKCYPIPRHDTVYWYQQGPGQDPQFLISFYEKMQSDKGSIPDRFSAQQFSDYHSELNMSSLELGDSALYFCASSLGGQGIYEQYFGPGTRLTVT.

This clonotype showed up many times. The chain uses TRBV12-3 or TRBV12-4 and TRBJ2-1; D call uncertain. Trimming removed 3 bases at V and 8 bases at J, with 5 bases between. The CDR3 length is 11 residues. The DNA of the CDR3 is TGTGCCAGCAGTTTTCGGGATGAGCAGTTCTTC. Translated, it gives CASSFRDEQFF.

This clonotype was found a few times. The chain is built from TRBV20-1 and TRBJ1-2; 8 positions agree with TRBD1. The CDR3 runs to 15 residues. V gave up 3 bases and J gave up 4 bases; unmatched junction bases: 10. Looked up from germline, CDR1 is DFQATT and CDR2 is SNEGSKA (reference sequence). The CDR3 protein is CSASSPGTGLYGYTF. The CDR3 DNA sequence: TGCAGTGCTAGTTCGCCTGGGACAGGACTCTATGGCTACACCTTC.

The rearrangement joins TRBV20-1 to TRBJ1-5; maybe TRBD1 (6 bases). The V and J ends lost 7 bases and 6 bases respectively, with 13 bases between them. The germline V gene encodes CDR1 DFQATT and CDR2 SNEGSKA (reference sequence). This CDR3 has 12 residues. The CDR3 protein is CSVGQGFQPQHF. In DNA form, the CDR3 reads TGCAGTGTGGGCCAGGGGTTTCAGCCCCAGCATTTT.

This clonotype was seen many times. The chain has TRBV11-2 and TRBJ2-2; D remains unclear. The CDR3 is made up of 16 amino acids. V was cut by 2 bases and J by 5 bases, with 15 bases left in between. The germline V gene encodes CDR1 SGHAT and CDR2 FQNNGV. CDR3 bases: TGTGCCAGCAGCTTACATCCTCAGGAAGTTACCGGGGAGCTGTTTTTT. Encoded protein: CASSLHPQEVTGELFF.

V usage is TRBV7-8 and J usage is TRBJ1-1; D unclear. CDR3 length: 17 amino acids. From germline, CDR1 is SGHVS and CDR2 FQNEAQ. The V gene lost 5 bases and the J gene lost 5 bases, with 24 bases spanning the gap. The CDR3 coding sequence is TGTGCCAGCAGCCTGGGGATGGAGGGATTAAAAAGGACTGAAGCTTTCTTT. It yields the protein CASSLGMEGLKRTEAFF.

The chain has TRBV5-6 and TRBJ1-4, with D unresolved. Germline V gene data show CDR1 as SGHDT and CDR2 as YYEEEE. The CDR3 has 13 amino acids. Trimming removed 2 bases at V and 8 bases at J, with 10 bases between. The CDR3 is CASSFGRTEKLFF. Written as DNA, the CDR3 is TGTGCCAGCAGCTTCGGGCGAACGGAAAAACTGTTTTTT.

The chain uses TRBV5-1 and TRBJ2-1, with D perhaps matching TRBD2 (6 bases). V lost 3 bases and J 6 bases, leaving 10 bases between the germline ends. Germline-derived CDR1 and CDR2 are SGHRS and YFSETQ. This CDR3 is built from 13 residues. The CDR3 coding sequence is TGCGCCAGCAGCTCGGTGACTAGCAATGAGCAGTTCTTC. Translated, it gives CASSSVTSNEQFF.

The chain employs TRBV6-5 and TRBJ2-1; D gene unclear. The CDR3 spans 13 residues. The germline V gene encodes CDR1 MNHEY and CDR2 SVGAGI. V was cut by 6 bases and J by 9 bases, with 15 bases left in between. CDR3: CASSQPANFEQFF. The CDR3 region has the DNA TGTGCCAGCAGCCAGCCGGCTAATTTTGAGCAGTTCTTC.

This chain links TRBV12-3 or TRBV12-4 with TRBJ2-3; D is undetermined. This CDR3 region has 16 residues. V lost 5 bases, J lost 7 bases, and 22 bases lay in between. Written as DNA, the CDR3 is TGTGCCAGCAGTGCGGTATTTGATTACGCCCTCAATACGCAGTATTTT. Translation: CASSAVFDYALNTQYF.

This clonotype has ten or more counts. The chain has TRBV15 and TRBJ2-1, with 8 bases fitting TRBD1. Germline CDR1 is LNHNV and CDR2 is YYDKDF (reference sequence). CDR3 size: 16 residues. The trim removed 0 bases at V and 3 bases at J, leaving 4 bases unmatched. The CDR3 DNA sequence: TGTGCCACCAGCAGAGACAGGACAGGGTACTACAATGAGCAGTTCTTC. This gives the protein CATSRDRTGYYNEQFF. Together with reference TRBV15 and TRBJ2-1, the CDR3 gives the full variable domain: DAMVIQNPRYQVTQFGKPVTLSCSQTLNHNVMYWYQQKSSQAPKLLFHYYDKDFNNEADTPDNFQSRRPNTSFCFLDIRSPGLGDTAMYLCATSRDRTGYYNEQFFGPGTRLTVL.

This clonotype was counted ten times or more. CDR3 bases: TGCAGCGTCGCCCTAGTGGGGACCAACGTCCTGACTTTC. Amino acids: CSVALVGTNVLTF. This chain joins TRBV29-1 and TRBJ2-6; D call uncertain. The V gene lost 6 bases and the J gene lost 8 bases, with 14 bases spanning the gap. The CDR3 is 13 residues long. Germline loops: CDR1 SQVTM, CDR2 ANQGSEA.

V is TRBV11-2 and J is TRBJ1-2; weak D call: TRBD1 (5 bases). This CDR3 contains 11 residues. Trimming stripped 5 bases from V and 8 bases from J, with 9 bases between. Germline values: CDR1 SGHAT, CDR2 FQNNGV. The CDR3, as DNA: TGTGCCAGCAGCCCGCGGACAGGCTACACCTTC. Protein sequence: CASSPRTGYTF.

This clonotype has ten or more counts. The chain has TRBV10-3 and TRBJ2-3; the D is unclear. The CDR3 has 13 amino acids. Germline CDR1 is ENHRY and CDR2 is SYGVKD. The germline V and J ends were trimmed by 4 bases and 6 bases, with 11 bases remaining between them. DNA of the CDR3: TGTGCCATCAGTGGGCATAGTTTGGATACGCAGTATTTT. This sequence encodes CAISGHSLDTQYF.

The chain uses TRBV6-5 and TRBJ1-2, with a tentative D call TRBD1 (6 bases). Per germline, CDR1 MNHEY and CDR2 SVGAGI. The V and J ends lost 6 bases and 6 bases respectively, with 14 bases between them. CDR3 length: 13 residues. DNA for the CDR3: TGTGCCAGCAGCCTCGACAAGGGGGATGGCTACACCTTC. Translated: CASSLDKGDGYTF.

This clonotype has at least ten counts. This chain joins TRBV20-1 and TRBJ2-1, with TRBD1 matching over 8 bases. CDR1 and CDR2 (germline): DFQATT, SNEGSKA (reference sequence). The ends lost 6 bases at V and 5 bases at J; junction bases unmatched: 6. This CDR3 contains 13 residues. CDR3 in amino acids: CSALGQGDNEQFF. The CDR3 DNA follows: TGCAGTGCCTTAGGACAGGGCGACAATGAGCAGTTCTTC.

The table lists this clonotype with a few counts. The chain employs TRBV29-1 and TRBJ2-1; the match to TRBD2 covers 9 bases. This CDR3 has 14 amino acids. Germline CDR1 SQVTM, CDR2 ANQGSEA. V was pared by 7 bases and J by 4 bases, with 8 bases of the junction left unmatched. CDR3 residues: CSAQPSGRYNEQFF. DNA of the CDR3: TGCAGCGCCCAACCGAGCGGGAGGTACAATGAGCAGTTCTTC.

This clonotype is medium-sized within its sample. The chain uses TRBV6-1 and TRBJ1-1; D not resolved. V was cut by 2 bases and J by 4 bases, with 8 bases left in between. Per the germline V gene, CDR1 is MNHNS and CDR2 is SASEGT. The CDR3 loop spans 13 amino acids. The CDR3 coding sequence is TGTGCCAGCAGTGAAACCGGGTCCACTGAAGCTTTCTTT. Amino acid sequence: CASSETGSTEAFF.

This clonotype was seen ten or more times. The chain is built from TRBV4-1 and TRBJ1-5; D gene uncertain. V was clipped by 8 bases and J by 3 bases, with 17 bases between them. The CDR3 loop spans 15 amino acids. The germline V gene encodes CDR1 MGHRA and CDR2 YSYEKL. The CDR3 sequence is CASCPYPGANQPQHF. The CDR3, as DNA: TGCGCCAGCTGCCCTTACCCGGGAGCCAATCAGCCCCAGCATTTT.

This clonotype appeared many times. The V and J genes are TRBV7-2 and TRBJ1-1, with D maybe TRBD1 (6 bases). The CDR3 contains 13 residues. Germline V lookup: CDR1 SGHTA, CDR2 FQGNSA. V was trimmed by 7 bases and J by 4 bases, leaving 13 bases between them. CDR3 loop: CASKHRVVTEAFF. The CDR3 DNA reads as TGTGCCAGCAAACACAGGGTCGTCACTGAAGCTTTCTTT.

This clonotype is medium-sized by share. This rearrangement joins TRBV6-2 or TRBV6-3 to TRBJ2-7, with 9 bases fitting TRBD1. The V segment lost 7 bases and the J segment 2 bases; nucleotides outside the gene matches: 9. CDR1 is MNHEY and CDR2 is SVGEGT in the germline V gene. The CDR3 covers 15 residues. As DNA, the CDR3 is TGTGCCAGCAAGCTACCGGGACAGGGAGCCTACGAGCAGTACTTC. This sequence encodes CASKLPGQGAYEQYF.